These 30 T cell receptor beta chains share one sample of origin, sequenced in a study of blood T cell repertoires in COVID-19. The repertoire was sequenced with immunoSEQ multiplex PCR; TCRdb's copy has only in-frame clones and lacks some. The sample lists 70,000 to 95,000 clones; just over 85% were seen once. The specimen was peripheral blood. The receptors originated from a woman over 75 with acute or convalescent COVID-19.

The V call is TRBV5-1, the J call TRBJ1-3; 12 bases map to TRBD1. Germline V lookup: CDR1 SGHRS, CDR2 YFSETQ. The J segment lost 1 base and the V segment lost 3 bases, leaving 2 bases of the junction unmatched. The CDR3 length is 16 residues. CDR3 coding DNA: TGCGCCAGCAGCTCGGGACAGGGGGCTTCTGGAAACACCATATATTTT. This translates into CASSSGQGASGNTIYF.

The chain is built from TRBV7-2 and TRBJ2-3, with D possibly being TRBD2 (5 bases). Germline CDR1 and CDR2: SGHTA and FQGNSA. CDR3 length: 16 residues. Trimming stripped 3 bases from V and 2 bases from J, with 15 bases between. The CDR3 region has the DNA TGTGCCAGCAGCTTGTTAGGCGGGCCGACCACAGATACGCAGTATTTT. Translating gives CASSLLGGPTTDTQYF.

The chain combines TRBV19 with TRBJ1-4; 8 bases agree with TRBD1. Germline values: CDR1 LNHDA, CDR2 SQIVND (reference sequence). The ends lost 5 bases at V and 0 bases at J; junction bases unmatched: 8. CDR3 length: 17 residues. As DNA, the CDR3 is TGTGCCAGTAGTCTTGGACAGGGTTATGCAACTAATGAAAAACTGTTTTTT. Translation gives CASSLGQGYATNEKLFF.

The J gene is TRBJ1-3, the V gene TRBV5-1; 7 bases agree with TRBD1. Germline CDR1 and CDR2: SGHRS and YFSETQ. The CDR3 is 16 amino acids. Losses at the gene ends were 4 bases for V and 4 bases for J; bases not matched to a gene: 11. The CDR3 is CASSPYPDREGNTIYF. CDR3 coding DNA: TGCGCCAGCAGCCCCTACCCTGACAGGGAAGGAAACACCATATATTTT.

The chain uses TRBV5-1 and TRBJ1-1; 10 bases fit TRBD1. Germline-derived CDR1 and CDR2 are SGHRS and YFSETQ. The CDR3 consists of 15 residues. V lost 3 bases, J lost 3 bases, and 5 bases stayed unmatched. The CDR3 loop is CASSYTGTGDTEAFF. The CDR3 DNA is TGCGCCAGCAGCTATACCGGGACAGGGGACACTGAAGCTTTCTTT.

The rearrangement joins TRBV9 to TRBJ1-2; D remains ambiguous. The CDR3 consists of 15 residues. The V gene lost 4 bases and the J gene lost 4 bases, with 17 bases spanning the gap. Germline V CDR1 and CDR2: SGDLS, YYNGEE. In DNA, the CDR3 is TGTGCCAGCAGCTCATCCTTGGGCGTTGGCTATGGCTACACCTTC. It specifies CASSSSLGVGYGYTF.

This chain joins TRBV30 and TRBJ2-3; no clear D gene. CDR1 and CDR2 (germline): GTSNPN, SVGIG (reference sequence). Trimming pared 4 bases from V and 0 bases from J, leaving 8 bases between. This CDR3 region has 13 residues. The CDR3 here is CAWTGRSTDTQYF. CDR3 DNA: TGTGCCTGGACGGGTCGTAGCACAGATACGCAGTATTTT.

The CDR3 nucleotides are TGTGCCAGCAGTCCACAGGGGGCGAACACCGGGGAGCTGTTTTTT. Its translation is CASSPQGANTGELFF. This sequence joins TRBV5-6 and TRBJ2-2; 8 nucleotides line up with TRBD1. Germline V gene data show CDR1 as SGHDT and CDR2 as YYEEEE. Trimming took 5 bases from V and 0 from J; bases not matched to a gene: 3. CDR3 length equals 15 residues.

The V call is TRBV11-2, the J call TRBJ2-5, with TRBD2 identical over 12 bases. The ends lost 4 bases at V and 6 bases at J; junction bases unmatched: 15. Germline V gives CDR1 SGHAT, CDR2 FQNNGV. The CDR3 extends over 18 amino acids. The CDR3 here is CASSSLAGGPGSFKTQYF. CDR3 bases: TGTGCCAGCAGCTCCCTAGCGGGAGGGCCGGGTTCGTTTAAGACCCAGTACTTC.

V is TRBV19 and J is TRBJ1-2; D is unresolved. Germline CDR1 is LNHDA and CDR2 is SQIVND (reference sequence). Trimming cost V 7 bases and J 1 base, with 13 bases left between them. The CDR3 consists of 14 residues. CDR3 residues: CASTQPNFNYGYTF. CDR3 DNA sequence: TGTGCCAGTACCCAACCGAACTTTAACTATGGCTACACCTTC.

This sequence joins TRBV19 and TRBJ2-3; unclear D gene. CDR1 is LNHDA and CDR2 is SQIVND in the germline V gene (reference sequence). CDR3 length: 12 residues. Trimming removed 7 bases at V and 3 bases at J, with 8 bases between. The CDR3 spells CASTPRTDTQYF. In DNA form, the CDR3 reads TGTGCCAGTACCCCCCGGACAGATACGCAGTATTTT.

The V and J genes are TRBV7-3 and TRBJ1-2; D is perhaps TRBD1 (5 bases). Between the trimmed V and J ends, which lost 4 bases and 6 bases, there was a span of 12 bases. The germline gives CDR1 SGHTA, CDR2 FQGTGA. The CDR3 has 13 residues. The CDR3: CASSSVGGDGYTF. In DNA, the CDR3 is TGTGCCAGCAGCTCCGTGGGGGGAGATGGCTACACCTTC.

This chain joins TRBV7-9 and TRBJ2-3, with 12 nucleotides matching TRBD2. This CDR3 contains 15 residues. Trimming at V came to 6 bases and at J to 3 bases, leaving 4 bases not matched to a gene. Germline CDR1 SEHNR, CDR2 FQNEAQ (reference sequence). The CDR3 sequence: CASRRLAGATDTQYF. The CDR3 nucleotides are TGTGCCAGCAGGCGACTAGCGGGGGCAACAGATACGCAGTATTTT.

This chain uses TRBV2 with TRBJ2-7, with TRBD1 matching over 7 bases. The CDR3 covers 14 residues. Germline CDR1 SNHLY, CDR2 FYNNEI. The V and J ends lost 1 base and 5 bases, in that order; junction bases with no gene match: 5. The CDR3 reads CASSEDLGTDEQYF. The CDR3 DNA reads as TGTGCCAGCAGTGAAGACCTCGGGACAGACGAGCAGTACTTC.

The chain couples TRBV9 to TRBJ2-2; the match to TRBD1 covers 7 bases. The ends lost 3 bases at V and 5 bases at J; junction bases unmatched: 10. Per the germline V gene, CDR1 is SGDLS and CDR2 is YYNGEE. The CDR3 runs to 16 residues. The CDR3 is CASSGRGDRPTGELFF. DNA of the CDR3: TGTGCCAGCAGCGGTAGAGGGGACAGACCGACCGGGGAGCTGTTTTTT.

The chain is built from TRBV5-1 and TRBJ2-1; 13 bases map to TRBD2. The CDR3 contains 18 residues. Germline V gives CDR1 SGHRS, CDR2 YFSETQ. J lost 6 bases, V lost 6 bases, and 15 bases had no gene match. The CDR3 loop is CASNRELLLAGGGNEQFF. CDR3 bases: TGCGCCAGCAACAGGGAACTCTTACTAGCGGGAGGGGGCAATGAGCAGTTCTTC.

J is TRBJ1-3 and V is TRBV6-1, with unresolved D. V lost 1 base to trimming and J lost 5 bases, with 3 bases between them. CDR3 length: 12 residues. CDR1 and CDR2 from the germline V gene are MNHNS and SASEGT. Here the CDR3 reads CASSEGRNTIYF. CDR3 nucleotides: TGTGCCAGCAGTGAAGGTAGAAACACCATATATTTT.

CDR3 protein: CASTLPRGREDTQYF. The DNA of the CDR3 is TGTGCCAGCACCCTTCCCCGGGGTAGGGAAGATACGCAGTATTTT. J is TRBJ2-3 and V is TRBV5-5, with D possibly matching TRBD2 (5 bases). CDR1 is SGHKS, CDR2 YYEKEE, per germline (reference sequence). V dropped 6 bases and J dropped 5 bases, with 19 bases sitting between them. This CDR3 contains 15 residues.

The gene calls are TRBV7-2 and TRBJ2-3; 10 nucleotides match TRBD2. Germline CDR1 is SGHTA and CDR2 is FQGNSA. The CDR3 loop spans 19 amino acids. Germline trimming cut 4 bases from V and 7 bases from J; bases unmatched to any gene: 20. The CDR3 nucleotides read TGTGCCAGCAGCTCACGGTTAGCGGGAGGTTTTAGTGGTTGGCATACGCAGTATTTT. Translating it yields CASSSRLAGGFSGWHTQYF.

The chain combines TRBV2 with TRBJ1-2; TRBD1 matches at 10 bases. Germline CDR1 SNHLY, CDR2 FYNNEI. CDR3 length: 14 amino acids. The V gene end was trimmed by 6 bases and the J gene end by 6 bases; junction bases not matched to a gene: 7. The CDR3 DNA follows: TGTGCCAGCAGGGACCCAGGGACAGGGGATGGCTACACCTTC. Protein product: CASRDPGTGDGYTF.

This chain connects TRBV27 to TRBJ2-5; a weak D match, TRBD2 (7 bases). The CDR3 totals 15 residues. The germline CDR1 and CDR2 sequences are MNHEY and SMNVEV (reference sequence). Trimming stripped 1 base from V and 5 bases from J, with 14 bases between. Here the CDR3 DNA reads TGTGCCAGCAGTTTATTGAGGGGGGGTAGGGAGACCCAGTACTTC. Its translation: CASSLLRGGRETQYF.

This sequence joins TRBV2 and TRBJ1-1; D might be TRBD1 (6 bases). The V and J ends lost 2 bases and 0 bases respectively, with 13 bases between them. From germline, CDR1 is SNHLY and CDR2 FYNNEI. The CDR3 sequence is 16 residues long. The CDR3 protein is CASSEPTGPVNTEAFF. CDR3 nucleotides: TGTGCCAGCAGTGAACCGACAGGTCCTGTGAACACTGAAGCTTTCTTT.

The genes are TRBV5-1 and TRBJ2-1, with 13 bases aligning to TRBD2. Trimming cost V 5 bases and J 6 bases; bases outside gene matches: 2. The CDR3 is made up of 14 amino acids. Germline CDR1 is SGHRS and CDR2 is YFSETQ. In DNA, the CDR3 is TGCGCCAGCAGTTGGACTAGCGGGAGCAATGAGCAGTTCTTC. Translated: CASSWTSGSNEQFF.

The chain uses TRBV29-1 and TRBJ1-2, with D possibly matching TRBD1 (5 bases). CDR1 is SQVTM, CDR2 ANQGSEA, per germline. The CDR3 length is 12 residues. CDR3: CTTSEGRYGYTF. CDR3 DNA sequence: TGCACCACCTCGGAGGGACGGTATGGCTACACCTTC.

The rearrangement links TRBV5-6 to TRBJ2-7, with D perhaps matching TRBD2 (5 bases). CDR3 length equals 13 residues. V lost 6 bases and J lost 5, with 15 bases in between. CDR1 is SGHDT, CDR2 YYEEEE, per germline. The CDR3 protein is CASTSGSYDEQYF. In nucleotides, the CDR3 is TGTGCCAGCACCTCGGGGTCTTATGACGAGCAGTACTTC.

The V call is TRBV7-9, the J call TRBJ1-2; 7 bases line up with TRBD1. With 1 base clipped from V and 6 bases from J, the junction kept 8 bases outside the gene matches. The CDR3 has 15 residues. Germline CDR1 and CDR2: SEHNR and FQNEAQ (reference sequence). The DNA for the CDR3 is TGTGCCAGCAGCTTAGTCAGCAGACAGGGAGATGGCTACACCTTC. This codes for CASSLVSRQGDGYTF.

The chain recombines TRBV2 with TRBJ2-7; TRBD1 aligns across 7 bases. The CDR3 has 13 residues. V lost 6 bases and J lost 4; bases outside the gene matches: 6. CDR1 and CDR2 (germline): SNHLY, FYNNEI. CDR3 in DNA: TGTGCCAGCAGCAGGGACAGCTCTTACGAGCAGTACTTC. Amino acid sequence: CASSRDSSYEQYF.

The chain carries TRBV27 and TRBJ1-1, with D tentatively TRBD1 (6 bases). V was shortened by 6 bases and J by 8 bases, with 10 bases between the two germline ends. The CDR3 spans 11 residues. From germline, CDR1 is MNHEY and CDR2 SMNVEV (reference sequence). The CDR3 bases are TGTGCCAGCAGGACAGGACCCGAAGCTTTCTTT. This translates into CASRTGPEAFF.

This rearrangement joins TRBV2 to TRBJ1-1; 9 bases agree with TRBD1. The CDR3 has 14 amino acids. Germline assignment: CDR1 SNHLY and CDR2 FYNNEI. J lost 2 bases, V lost 6 bases, and 4 bases had no gene match. The CDR3 sequence is CASRRTGANTEAFF. The DNA of the CDR3 is TGTGCCAGCAGGAGGACAGGGGCCAACACTGAAGCTTTCTTT.

This chain links TRBV18 with TRBJ2-3; 8 bases align to TRBD1. The CDR3 loop spans 13 amino acids. From germline, CDR1 is KGHSH and CDR2 LQKENI. The junction had 6 bases not matched to a gene; V was cut back by 5 bases and J by 8 bases. Here the CDR3 DNA reads TGTGCCAGCTCATCCGGACAGGGAGGTACGCAGTATTTT. Residues: CASSSGQGGTQYF.